This TCR beta chain was profiled in a study of T cell repertoires in cytomegalovirus infection. Study-wide context: Recently identified HLA-C-restricted CMV epitopes and well-studied HLA-B-restricted CMV epitopes were used by the study. Study outcomes and limitations: Cumulative public TCR beta family frequency identified carriers of CMV plus the relevant HLA.

This clonotype has only a few counts. Its specificity is not known. TCRdb analysed the reads with MiXCR anew, one entry per CDR3 protein. The sample contains some 480,000 distinct CDR3 sequences, roughly a third of which appear only once. Germline assignment: CDR1 MNHEY and CDR2 SMNVEV (reference sequence). This CDR3 contains 16 residues. V was pared by 2 bases and J by 1 base, with 13 bases between. The specimen comprised cultured PBMCs, sampled from culture after CMV antigen stimulation. The sequence derives from a human donor in good health (CMV status not recorded). Some clones in this sample may be carry-over from other donors' samples. The V call is TRBV27, the J call TRBJ2-3; weak D call: TRBD2 (6 bases). The CDR3 DNA sequence: TGTGCCAGCAGTTTAGCGGGGATTCACGGCACAGATACGCAGTATTTT. It yields the protein CASSLAGIHGTDTQYF.